Presented here are 28 T cell receptor beta chains from one specimen sequenced in a study of T cell responses to AZD1222 COVID-19 vaccine. Profiling relied on immunoSEQ multiplex PCR, and the TCRdb table lists in-frame clones only, not all of them. The profile shows some 150,000 clones, around 87% of them singletons. The source was peripheral blood, collected 28 days after the second AZD1222 dose. The receptors stem from an adult who received the AZD1222 COVID-19 vaccine.

V gene TRBV29-1 combines with J gene TRBJ1-6; TRBD1 aligns across 10 bases. The V gene end was trimmed by 5 bases and the J gene end by 10 bases; junction bases not matched to a gene: 5. Germline CDR1 and CDR2: SQVTM and ANQGSEA. The CDR3 runs to 13 residues. This chain's CDR3 is CSVSRDRGSPLHF. In DNA, the CDR3 is TGCAGCGTTTCCCGGGACAGGGGCTCACCCCTCCACTTT.

The chain links TRBV7-3 to TRBJ1-6, with D unresolved. The CDR3 totals 13 residues. Per the germline V gene, CDR1 is SGHTA and CDR2 is FQGTGA. V was trimmed by 0 bases and J by 8 bases, leaving 5 bases between them. CDR3 sequence (DNA): TGTGCCAGCAGCTTAACTGCTCATTCACCCCTCCACTTT. It specifies CASSLTAHSPLHF.

The J gene is TRBJ2-7, the V gene TRBV7-9, with 9 bases fitting TRBD1. J gave up 1 base and V 5 bases, and 6 bases lay outside the gene matches. Germline CDR1 and CDR2: SEHNR and FQNEAQ (reference sequence). The CDR3 spans 15 residues. Here the CDR3 DNA reads TGTGCCAGCAGCAAAGACAGGGGGACTTCCTACGAGCAGTACTTC. The encoded protein is CASSKDRGTSYEQYF.

The chain carries TRBV12-3 or TRBV12-4 and TRBJ2-7, with D tentatively TRBD1 (5 bases). Trimming took off 8 bases at V and 3 bases at J, with 8 bases between the two ends. The CDR3 runs to 11 residues. CDR3 nucleotides: TGTGCCAGCCTTAGGGGCTACGAGCAGTACTTC. This codes for CASLRGYEQYF.

V is TRBV5-1 and J is TRBJ2-1, with 12 bases identical to TRBD2. V dropped 4 bases and J dropped 8; count of bases not matched to a gene: 7. CDR3 length equals 15 residues. From germline, CDR1 is SGHRS and CDR2 YFSETQ. The CDR3 DNA sequence: TGCGCCAGCAGCGGCGGACTAGCGGGAAGTGATGAGCAGTTCTTC. This codes for CASSGGLAGSDEQFF.

In the case of this clone: The same CDR3 also results from other DNA sequences found in this sample. The chain joins TRBV29-1 to TRBJ1-1, with TRBD1 matching over 7 bases. The CDR3 extends over 12 amino acids. Germline V gives CDR1 SQVTM, CDR2 ANQGSEA. The V segment lost 6 bases and the J segment 4 bases; nucleotides outside the gene matches: 5. The CDR3 DNA is TGCAGCGTAGGGGGCGGAGGCACTGAAGCTTTCTTT. The encoded protein is CSVGGGGTEAFF.

The V call is TRBV19, the J call TRBJ1-5; 8 bases align to TRBD1. There are 16 residues in the CDR3. CDR1 LNHDA and CDR2 SQIVND come from the germline V gene (reference sequence). V was pared by 5 bases and J by 3 bases, with 9 bases of the junction left unmatched. The chain's CDR3 is CASSGRTGSFNQPQHF. The CDR3 DNA follows: TGTGCCAGTAGTGGACGGACAGGGTCCTTCAATCAGCCCCAGCATTTT.

The V gene is TRBV7-9, the J gene TRBJ2-2; D call uncertain. Germline V lookup: CDR1 SEHNR, CDR2 FQNEAQ (reference sequence). Trimming stripped 2 bases from V and 6 bases from J, with 13 bases between. The CDR3 is made up of 15 amino acids. The CDR3 coding sequence is TGTGCCAGCAGCTTAACACCAATCAAGGCCGGGGAGCTGTTTTTT. Residues: CASSLTPIKAGELFF.

The V and J genes are TRBV19 and TRBJ1-1; D remains unclear. Between the trimmed V and J ends, which lost 8 bases and 10 bases, there was a span of 23 bases. This CDR3 spans 14 amino acids. Germline CDR1 LNHDA, CDR2 SQIVND (reference sequence). CDR3 sequence reads: CASGNPMVPYAAFF. In DNA form, the CDR3 reads TGTGCCAGTGGTAACCCCATGGTCCCTTATGCAGCTTTCTTT.

This CDR3 reads CASSLNGGSGQAFF. As DNA, the CDR3 is TGTGCCAGCAGCTTGAACGGGGGTTCGGGGCAAGCTTTCTTT. The chain recombines TRBV7-2 with TRBJ1-1, with a weak D call TRBD1 (5 bases). Germline assignment: CDR1 SGHTA and CDR2 FQGNSA. This CDR3 is built from 14 residues. With 3 bases removed from V and 9 bases from J, the gap between germline ends came to 17 bases.

The CDR3 loop is CSGRFGDEKLFF. CDR3 nucleotide sequence: TGCAGCGGCAGGTTCGGAGATGAAAAACTGTTTTTT. The V call is TRBV29-1, the J call TRBJ1-4, with no clear D. The CDR3 has 12 residues. V dropped 7 bases and J dropped 6 bases, with 12 bases sitting between them. Looked up from germline, CDR1 is SQVTM and CDR2 is ANQGSEA.

The chain combines TRBV7-6 with TRBJ2-7; 8 bases fit TRBD2. The CDR3 runs to 15 residues. The V segment lost 7 bases and the J segment 5 bases; nucleotides outside the gene matches: 13. The germline CDR1 and CDR2 sequences are SGHVS and FNYEAQ. Here the CDR3 DNA reads TGTGCCAGCAAAGTTACGGGAGGGCCGGGCGACGAGCAGTACTTC. Its protein is CASKVTGGPGDEQYF.

V and J are TRBV6-2 or TRBV6-3 and TRBJ2-3, with 9 bases identical to TRBD1. Germline lookup yields CDR1 MNHEY and CDR2 SVGEGT. CDR3 length equals 16 residues. V lost 5 bases, J lost 7 bases, and 13 bases stayed unmatched. DNA for the CDR3: TGTGCCAGCAGTGATACCGGGACAGGGCCATTCAATACGCAGTATTTT. Translating it yields CASSDTGTGPFNTQYF.

The chain carries TRBV5-6 and TRBJ2-5, with D perhaps given as TRBD1 or TRBD2 (5 bases each). This CDR3 contains 18 residues. The germline V gene encodes CDR1 SGHDT and CDR2 YYEEEE. V gave up 0 bases and J gave up 1 base, with 19 bases separating them. CDR3 sequence: CASSLDPGTNKLQETQYF. The CDR3 coding sequence is TGTGCCAGCAGCTTGGACCCCGGGACCAACAAACTCCAAGAGACCCAGTACTTC.

With respect to this clone: Within the sample, other DNA sequences also encode this same CDR3. The chain links TRBV9 to TRBJ2-1, with D perhaps assigned TRBD1 or TRBD2 (5 bases each). V was clipped by 1 base and J by 8 bases, with 10 bases between them. The germline gives CDR1 SGDLS, CDR2 YYNGEE. There are 13 residues in the CDR3. CDR3 loop: CASSVRGVDEQFF. CDR3 coding DNA: TGTGCCAGCAGCGTAAGGGGAGTCGATGAGCAGTTCTTC.

V usage is TRBV3-1 (or the pseudogene TRBV3-2) and J usage is TRBJ2-1; TRBD2 matches at 7 bases. The CDR3 is 14 amino acids. Looked up from germline, CDR1 is LGHDT and CDR2 is YNNKEL (reference sequence). With V trimmed by 1 base and J by 8 bases, 5 bases remained unmatched. CDR3: CASSQARGGYEQFF. The CDR3 DNA is TGTGCCAGCAGCCAAGCTCGGGGAGGGTATGAGCAGTTCTTC.

This clone was observed a handful of times. Other DNA sequences of this sample code for an identical CDR3. In nucleotides, the CDR3 is TGTGCCAGCAGCCAAGAGGCGTATAATTCACCCCTCCACTTT. Residues: CASSQEAYNSPLHF. The chain has TRBV14 and TRBJ1-6; D gene uncertain. Deletions cut 0 bases from V and 4 bases from J, with 4 bases between. The CDR3 spans 14 residues. Germline V lookup: CDR1 SGHDN, CDR2 FVKESK.

This chain uses TRBV10-3 with TRBJ1-2; D unresolved. Trimming removed 0 bases from V and 2 bases from J, with 13 bases in between. Looked up from germline, CDR1 is ENHRY and CDR2 is SYGVKD. The CDR3 consists of 16 residues. The CDR3 loop is CAISESGDTVNYGYTF. Here the CDR3 DNA reads TGTGCCATCAGTGAGTCGGGAGACACCGTCAACTATGGCTACACCTTC.

J is TRBJ2-1 and V is TRBV4-1; TRBD2 matches at 10 bases. The CDR3 spans 20 residues. Trimming cost V 0 bases and J 0 bases; bases outside gene matches: 11. Germline values: CDR1 MGHRA, CDR2 YSYEKL. CDR3 amino acids: CASSQDRGGTSGVSYNEQFF. CDR3 in DNA: TGCGCCAGCAGCCAAGATAGGGGGGGTACTAGCGGGGTCTCCTACAATGAGCAGTTCTTC.

V and J are TRBV29-1 and TRBJ2-1, with TRBD2 matching 10 bases. Germline V gene data show CDR1 as SQVTM and CDR2 as ANQGSEA. With 4 bases clipped from V and 3 bases from J, the junction kept 9 bases outside the gene matches. This CDR3 region has 16 residues. CDR3 residues: CSVGGLAGDYYNEQFF. CDR3 bases: TGCAGCGTTGGTGGGCTAGCGGGAGATTACTACAATGAGCAGTTCTTC.

CDR3 in DNA: TGTGCCAGCAGCCCCGGAAGGATCCCTGGGGCCAACGTCCTGACTTTC. It specifies CASSPGRIPGANVLTF. V usage is TRBV11-1 and J usage is TRBJ2-6; D is unclear. The CDR3 runs to 16 residues. The germline V and J ends were trimmed by 5 bases and 2 bases, with 13 bases remaining between them. CDR1 SGHAT and CDR2 FQDESV come from the germline V gene (reference sequence). The variable domain in full, completed from reference TRBV11-1 and TRBJ2-6, reads EAEVAQSPRYKITEKSQAVAFWCDPISGHATLYWYRQILGQGPELLVQFQDESVVDDSQLPKDRFSAERLKGVDSTLKIQPAELGDSAMYLCASSPGRIPGANVLTFGAGSRLTVL.

The J gene is TRBJ1-1, the V gene TRBV19, with D possibly matching TRBD1 (5 bases). The germline V gene has CDR1 LNHDA and CDR2 SQIVND (reference sequence). Between the trimmed V and J ends, which lost 6 bases and 3 bases, there was a span of 11 bases. The CDR3 runs 13 residues. The CDR3 reads CASRTVGDTEAFF. The CDR3 nucleotides are TGTGCCAGTAGGACAGTGGGTGACACTGAAGCTTTCTTT.

This clone was recorded only once. The chain employs TRBV6-5 and TRBJ2-5; weak D call: TRBD1 (8 bases). V was cut by 6 bases and J by 4 bases, with 12 bases left in between. This CDR3 has 13 residues. Germline V lookup: CDR1 MNHEY, CDR2 SVGAGI. In DNA form, the CDR3 reads TGTGCCAGCAGGCACAGGGGGGGAGAGACCCAGTACTTC. It yields the protein CASRHRGGETQYF.

This clone was picked up one time. This chain joins TRBV7-2 and TRBJ2-2, with TRBD1 matching 9 bases. This CDR3 is 14 amino acids long. In germline, CDR1 is SGHTA, CDR2 FQGNSA. V shed 3 bases, J shed 8 bases, and the junction held 4 bases outside the gene matches. The CDR3 protein is CASSLAGQGGELFF. The DNA of the CDR3 is TGTGCCAGCAGCTTGGCGGGACAGGGAGGGGAGCTGTTTTTT.

The rearrangement uses TRBV5-5 and TRBJ2-7; a weak D match, TRBD1 (6 bases). This CDR3 has 15 residues. V shed 5 bases and J shed 5 bases, with 20 bases lying between them. The germline gives CDR1 SGHKS, CDR2 YYEKEE (reference sequence). In DNA, the CDR3 is TGTGCCAGCAGTTCCCAGGGGCCCCCCGGGCACGAGCAGTACTTC. It codes for CASSSQGPPGHEQYF.

This chain uses TRBV20-1 with TRBJ2-7, with D perhaps matching TRBD1 or TRBD2 (5 bases each). This CDR3 contains 11 residues. Germline CDR1 and CDR2: DFQATT and SNEGSKA (reference sequence). Trimming cost V 6 bases and J 3 bases, with 9 bases left between them. The CDR3 is CSALGDYEQYF. The CDR3 nucleotides are TGCAGTGCCCTGGGGGACTACGAGCAGTACTTC.

This clone has more than one count but fewer than ten. Within the sample, other DNA sequences also encode this same CDR3. This CDR3 is CASSGDFTDTQYF. The CDR3 DNA is TGTGCCAGCAGCGGGGACTTCACAGATACGCAGTATTTT. V is TRBV5-4 and J is TRBJ2-3, with a possible D match to TRBD2 (6 bases). The germline V gene encodes CDR1 SGHNT and CDR2 YYREEE (reference sequence). This CDR3 has 13 residues. Trimming took off 4 bases at V and 2 bases at J, with 8 bases between the two ends.

This clone was detected only once. V usage is TRBV5-1 and J usage is TRBJ2-7; 9 bases line up with TRBD1. CDR3 length: 13 residues. Germline trimming cut 3 bases from V and 5 bases from J; bases unmatched to any gene: 3. CDR1 is SGHRS, CDR2 YFSETQ, per germline. CDR3 amino acids: CASSSDRGHEQYF. CDR3 nucleotide sequence: TGCGCCAGCAGCTCGGACAGGGGCCACGAGCAGTACTTC.